The 13 T cell receptor beta chains presented below share a single source sample, sequenced in a study of blood T cell repertoires in COVID-19. Using immunoSEQ multiplex PCR, the repertoire was profiled, and TCRdb retains in-frame clones only, with some absent. The table lists over 100,000 clones, 81% of them singletons. Sequenced input: peripheral blood. The receptor source for this set is a woman in her sixties or seventies with active or convalescent COVID-19.

This rearrangement joins TRBV6-2 or TRBV6-3 to TRBJ1-6, with 7 bases that match TRBD1. From germline, CDR1 is MNHEY and CDR2 SVGEGT. Unmatched junction bases numbered 2, after V lost 5 bases and J lost 4 bases. The CDR3 is made up of 14 amino acids. CDR3 residues: CASSPGQYNSPLHF. The CDR3 DNA reads TGTGCCAGCAGTCCGGGACAGTATAATTCACCCCTCCACTTT.

The chain links TRBV7-9 to TRBJ2-3; D may be TRBD1 (6 bases). Trimming took off 7 bases at V and 0 bases at J, with 11 bases between the two ends. The CDR3 spans 14 residues. Looked up from germline, CDR1 is SEHNR and CDR2 is FQNEAQ (reference sequence). Here the CDR3 reads CASNRGGSTDTQYF. As DNA, the CDR3 is TGTGCCAGCAACCGAGGGGGAAGCACAGATACGCAGTATTTT.

The chain couples TRBV27 to TRBJ2-2, with TRBD1 as a possible D gene (6 bases). The V gene's germline CDR1 is MNHEY and CDR2 SMNVEV (reference sequence). The CDR3 runs 18 residues. V dropped 4 bases and J dropped 4 bases, with 22 bases sitting between them. The CDR3 region has the DNA TGTGCCAGCAGTTCCGTCAGACCTTCAGGGGTCGGCACCGGGGAGCTGTTTTTT. It is translated as CASSSVRPSGVGTGELFF.

This clone was counted a few times. The chain is built from TRBV5-7 and TRBJ2-7; D might be TRBD1 (7 bases). TRBV5-7 is treated as an ORF (open reading frame) with a function not yet certain. This CDR3 has 16 residues. The ends were cut back, 0 bases at V and 5 bases at J, with 18 bases in the middle. Here the CDR3 DNA reads TGTGCCAGCAGCTTGGCCAAGACAGGGCGGGACCACGAGCAGTACTTC. It translates to CASSLAKTGRDHEQYF.

The chain carries TRBV2 and TRBJ1-5; D may be TRBD1 (6 bases). This CDR3 comprises 13 residues. Germline V gene sequence: CDR1 SNHLY, CDR2 FYNNEI. Between the trimmed V and J ends, which lost 2 bases and 5 bases, there was a span of 7 bases. The CDR3 is CASSENRDQPQHF. The DNA for the CDR3 is TGTGCCAGCAGTGAAAACAGGGATCAGCCCCAGCATTTT. The whole variable domain, remainder taken from reference TRBV2 and TRBJ1-5, is EPEVTQTPSHQVTQMGQEVILRCVPISNHLYFYWYRQILGQKVEFLVSFYNNEISEKSEIFDDQFSVERPDGSNFTLKIRSTKLEDSAMYFCASSENRDQPQHFGDGTRLSIL.

The rearrangement joins TRBV7-9 to TRBJ2-7; D uncertain. Trimming removed 3 bases at V and 2 bases at J, with 11 bases between. Germline CDR1 and CDR2: SEHNR and FQNEAQ (reference sequence). The CDR3 totals 14 residues. CDR3 in DNA: TGTGCCAGCAGCTTGGTTTCGCGCCCCTACGAGCAGTACTTC. Its protein product is CASSLVSRPYEQYF.

V and J are TRBV19 and TRBJ1-4; 9 nucleotides match TRBD1. The CDR3 covers 18 residues. Germline loops: CDR1 LNHDA, CDR2 SQIVND (reference sequence). Germline trimming cut 5 bases from V and 2 bases from J; bases unmatched to any gene: 12. The DNA for the CDR3 is TGTGCCAGTAGTCGAAGGACGACACAGGGGGCGACTAATGAAAAACTGTTTTTT. This sequence encodes CASSRRTTQGATNEKLFF. Filled out from reference TRBV19 and TRBJ1-4, the complete variable domain reads DGGITQSPKYLFRKEGQNVTLSCEQNLNHDAMYWYRQDPGQGLRLIYYSQIVNDFQKGDIAEGYSVSREKKESFPLTVTSAQKNPTAFYLCASSRRTTQGATNEKLFFGSGTQLSVL.

A single count supports this clone. The genes are TRBV10-3 and TRBJ1-2; 7 nucleotides align to TRBD1. Per the germline V gene, CDR1 is ENHRY and CDR2 is SYGVKD. The CDR3 totals 16 residues. Unmatched junction bases numbered 16, after V lost 4 bases and J lost 8 bases. CDR3 bases: TGTGCCATCAGTGCCTCCTGGAACAGGGGAGGACTCGGCTACACCTTC. This gives the protein CAISASWNRGGLGYTF.

The genes are TRBV7-2 and TRBJ2-3, with TRBD1 matching over 9 bases. CDR1 and CDR2 (germline): SGHTA, FQGNSA. The CDR3 loop spans 15 amino acids. V lost 1 base and J lost 4; bases outside the gene matches: 3. CDR3 sequence: CASSLVGQGADTQYF. The CDR3 DNA reads TGTGCCAGCAGCTTAGTGGGACAGGGAGCAGATACGCAGTATTTT. The whole variable domain, filled in from reference TRBV7-2 and TRBJ2-3, reads GAGVSQSPSNKVTEKGKDVELRCDPISGHTALYWYRQSLGQGLEFLIYFQGNSAPDKSGLPSDRFSAERTGGSVSTLTIQRTQQEDSAVYLCASSLVGQGADTQYFGPGTRLTVL.

This sequence joins TRBV27 and TRBJ1-2; TRBD1 matches 7 bases. This CDR3 comprises 15 residues. V shed 2 bases and J 4 bases; nucleotides not matched to a gene: 7. Germline lookup yields CDR1 MNHEY and CDR2 SMNVEV (reference sequence). The CDR3 DNA is TGTGCCAGCAGTTTAGACAGGGACTTCGTCTATGGCTACACCTTC. Its translation is CASSLDRDFVYGYTF.

This clone turned up a few times. V gene TRBV30 combines with J gene TRBJ2-7; D possibly corresponds to TRBD1 (5 bases). The CDR3 loop spans 13 amino acids. The germline V gene has CDR1 GTSNPN and CDR2 SVGIG (reference sequence). The ends were cut back, 4 bases at V and 3 bases at J, with 13 bases in the middle. Here the CDR3 DNA reads TGTGCCTGGACCGCAGGACAATTCTACGAGCAGTACTTC. Translation: CAWTAGQFYEQYF.

This sequence joins TRBV6-1 and TRBJ2-1; tentatively, D is TRBD1 (6 bases). The V gene lost 3 bases and the J gene lost 10 bases, with 13 bases spanning the gap. This CDR3 is built from 13 residues. Germline loops: CDR1 MNHNS, CDR2 SASEGT. CDR3 sequence: CASSDNRAGEQFF. The CDR3 DNA reads as TGTGCCAGCAGTGATAACAGGGCCGGGGAGCAGTTCTTC.

The chain couples TRBV9 to TRBJ2-1; 10 bases are shared with TRBD1. CDR3 size: 16 residues. Losses at the gene ends were 0 bases for V and 6 bases for J; bases not matched to a gene: 6. Germline V lookup: CDR1 SGDLS, CDR2 YYNGEE. CDR3 bases: TGTGCCAGCAGCGTAGTGACAGGGGGCGCTTTCAATGAGCAGTTCTTC. This codes for CASSVVTGGAFNEQFF.